These 29 T cell receptor beta chains share one sample of origin, sequenced in a study of molecular identifiers for immune sequencing clone quantification. One entry per CDR3 protein, called by TCRdb with MiXCR from the PCR reads. The sample lists 300,000 to 400,000 distinct CDR3 sequences, about a fifth occurring once. The sequencing input was naive CD8+ T cells from blood, with Jurkat cell RNA spiked in. Noted subset: FACS-sorted CD8+CD4-CCR7+CD45RA+ naive T cells. All receptors derive from a human donor in good health. Some libraries in this study had Jurkat cell RNA spiked in.

This clonotype was observed at least ten times. The rearrangement joins TRBV4-1 to TRBJ2-7, with D perhaps matching TRBD1 (6 bases). Per the germline V gene, CDR1 is MGHRA and CDR2 is YSYEKL. The V and J ends lost 3 bases and 5 bases respectively, with 14 bases between them. This CDR3 is 14 amino acids long. The CDR3, as DNA: TGCGCCAGCAGCCAGGGGACCTCAGGGGACGAGCAGTACTTC. Protein product: CASSQGTSGDEQYF.

On this clonotype itself: This may arise from a read error, as a much more abundant clone is one base away. The chain joins TRBV27 to TRBJ2-6; TRBD1 aligns across 7 bases. The germline V gene has CDR1 MNHEY and CDR2 SMNVEV (reference sequence). The CDR3 runs 18 residues. Unmatched junction bases numbered 12, after V lost 5 bases and J lost 2 bases. CDR3 amino acids: CASSPTARTGAGANVLTF. DNA of the CDR3: TGTGCCAGCAGTCCGACCGCAAGAACAGGGGCTGGGGCCAACGTCCTGACTTTC.

At least ten counts were recorded for this clonotype. The J gene is TRBJ2-3, the V gene TRBV7-9; D possibly matches TRBD1 or TRBD2 (6 bases each). V lost 3 bases to trimming and J lost 0 bases, with 19 bases between them. Germline lookup yields CDR1 SEHNR and CDR2 FQNEAQ (reference sequence). The CDR3 loop spans 18 amino acids. CDR3 in amino acids: CASSFTGTGAKSTDTQYF. The CDR3 DNA reads as TGTGCCAGCAGCTTCACAGGGACTGGAGCTAAAAGCACAGATACGCAGTATTTT.

This clonotype has at least ten counts. A read error may account for a junction end that differs from germline. The chain uses TRBV7-9 and TRBJ2-1, with TRBD2 matching 8 bases. Germline CDR1 and CDR2: SEHNR and FQNEAQ (reference sequence). The CDR3 has 16 amino acids. CDR3 sequence (DNA): TGTGCCAGCATCTTAGTCCGGGAGGGGGCCTACAATGAGCAGTTCTTC. It encodes CASILVREGAYNEQFF.

At least ten counts were recorded for this clonotype. The CDR3 sequence: CASSQDWSNQPQHF. CDR3 sequence (DNA): TGCGCCAGCAGCCAGGACTGGAGCAATCAGCCCCAGCATTTT. This chain links TRBV4-3 with TRBJ1-5; D unclear. Trimming pared 3 bases from V and 1 base from J, leaving 7 bases between. Per germline, CDR1 LGHNA and CDR2 YSLEER. The CDR3 loop spans 14 amino acids.

This clonotype was observed a few times. This CDR3 reads CASGLAGWQETQYF. As DNA, the CDR3 is TGTGCTAGTGGTTTGGCAGGGTGGCAAGAGACCCAGTACTTC. The J gene is TRBJ2-5, the V gene TRBV12-5, with D possibly being TRBD1 (5 bases). Germline assignment: CDR1 LGHNT and CDR2 FRNRAP. V was pared by 1 base and J by 2 bases, with 8 bases between. The CDR3 has 14 residues.

In this sample, this clonotype turned up a few times. The chain recombines TRBV12-5 with TRBJ1-3, with D perhaps TRBD1 (5 bases). V lost 5 bases to trimming and J lost 4 bases, with 15 bases between them. CDR3 length equals 15 residues. The germline V gene has CDR1 LGHNT and CDR2 FRNRAP. The CDR3 DNA is TGTGCTAGTGGTCTACCATGGGGGATGGGAAACACCATATATTTT. It is translated as CASGLPWGMGNTIYF.

This clonotype has a handful of counts. The chain has TRBV4-3 and TRBJ2-5, with 9 positions matching TRBD2. The CDR3 extends over 17 amino acids. Trimming at V came to 0 bases and at J to 2 bases, leaving 7 bases not matched to a gene. Germline CDR1 reads LGHNA; CDR2 reads YSLEER. CDR3 sequence (DNA): TGCGCCAGCAGCCAAGATCTAAGCGGGAGGAATCAAGAGACCCAGTACTTC. The encoded protein is CASSQDLSGRNQETQYF.

This clonotype has only a few counts. The genes are TRBV30 and TRBJ2-7, with D possibly TRBD2 on 6 matching bases. V was cut by 0 bases and J by 2 bases, with 8 bases left in between. The germline gives CDR1 GTSNPN, CDR2 SVGIG (reference sequence). This CDR3 is built from 13 residues. CDR3 in amino acids: CAWSVGGAYEQYF. The DNA of the CDR3 is TGTGCCTGGAGTGTCGGGGGAGCCTACGAGCAGTACTTC.

This clonotype has at least ten counts. The rearrangement joins TRBV6-5 to TRBJ1-5; 7 bases line up with TRBD1. Germline CDR1 and CDR2: MNHEY and SVGAGI. The CDR3 has 15 amino acids. J lost 4 bases, V lost 6 bases, and 9 bases had no gene match. The CDR3 region has the DNA TGTGCCAGCAGCTCGACAGGGTCCCCTAATCAGCCCCAGCATTTT. Protein: CASSSTGSPNQPQHF.

Many counts were recorded for this clonotype. The rearrangement uses TRBV6-2 or TRBV6-3 and TRBJ2-1; D remains unclear. V was pared by 6 bases and J by 4 bases, with 7 bases between. The CDR3 loop spans 12 amino acids. From germline, CDR1 is MNHEY and CDR2 SVGEGT. The CDR3 sequence: CASSMIYNEQFF. The CDR3 DNA follows: TGTGCCAGCAGCATGATATACAATGAGCAGTTCTTC.

CDR3 bases: TGTGCCTGGAGGGGTGCCGCGGGCCACGAGCAGTACTTC. Translation gives CAWRGAAGHEQYF. The chain has TRBV30 and TRBJ2-7; a possible D gene is TRBD2 (5 bases). Germline CDR1 reads GTSNPN; CDR2 reads SVGIG (reference sequence). V dropped 3 bases and J dropped 5 bases, with 14 bases sitting between them. The CDR3 totals 13 residues. The full variable domain, in which reference TRBV30 and TRBJ2-7 provide the parts outside the CDR3, is SQTIHQWPATLVQPVGSPLSLECTVEGTSNPNLYWYRQAAGRGLQLLFYSVGIGQISSEVPQNLSASRPQDRQFILSSKKLLLSDSGFYLCAWRGAAGHEQYFGPGTRLTVT.

This clonotype was counted ten times or more. This chain joins TRBV11-2 and TRBJ2-3, with a tentative D call TRBD2 (6 bases). The CDR3 sequence is 15 residues long. In germline, CDR1 is SGHAT, CDR2 FQNNGV. V lost 2 bases to trimming and J lost 4 bases, with 13 bases between them. The CDR3 DNA sequence: TGTGCCAGCAGCTTAAGGCGGGACCTTGCAGATACGCAGTATTTT. Its translation is CASSLRRDLADTQYF.

This chain uses TRBV5-5 with TRBJ2-1, with 15 bases lining up with TRBD2. Germline assignment: CDR1 SGHKS and CDR2 YYEKEE (reference sequence). J was trimmed by 7 bases and V by 3 bases; bases with no gene match: 2. The CDR3 covers 15 residues. Here the CDR3 reads CASSWGLAGGNEQFF. In nucleotides, the CDR3 is TGTGCCAGCAGCTGGGGACTAGCGGGGGGTAATGAGCAGTTCTTC.

This clonotype occurred a few times. The chain uses TRBV11-1 and TRBJ2-1; tentative D call: TRBD2 (5 bases). The CDR3 has 17 amino acids. Deletions cut 5 bases from V and 1 base from J, with 18 bases between. In germline, CDR1 is SGHAT, CDR2 FQDESV (reference sequence). The CDR3 region has the DNA TGTGCCAGCAGCCCCAAACTAGTGGGGTGGTCCTACAATGAGCAGTTCTTC. As protein: CASSPKLVGWSYNEQFF. The full variable domain, rest sourced from reference TRBV11-1 and TRBJ2-1, is EAEVAQSPRYKITEKSQAVAFWCDPISGHATLYWYRQILGQGPELLVQFQDESVVDDSQLPKDRFSAERLKGVDSTLKIQPAELGDSAMYLCASSPKLVGWSYNEQFFGPGTRLTVL.

As for this clonotype: A much more abundant neighbour one base away suggests this may be a read error. V gene TRBV11-2 combines with J gene TRBJ2-1; D unclear. Between the trimmed V and J ends, which lost 0 bases and 2 bases, there was a span of 11 bases. There are 16 residues in the CDR3. In germline, CDR1 is SGHAT, CDR2 FQNNGV. The CDR3: CASSLEGGSAYNEQFF. In DNA, the CDR3 is TGTGCCAGCAGCTTAGAGGGTGGGTCGGCCTACAATGAGCAGTTCTTC.

Points on this clonotype: A much larger clone sits a single nucleotide away, making a read error possible. V usage is TRBV29-1 and J usage is TRBJ2-2; D may match TRBD1 or TRBD2 (5 bases each). Per the germline V gene, CDR1 is SQVTM and CDR2 is ANQGSEA. There are 14 residues in the CDR3. The CDR3 is CSVAGTASTGELSF. Written as DNA, the CDR3 is TGCAGCGTCGCCGGGACGGCGAGCACCGGGGAGCTGTCTTTT.

This clonotype came up many times. V gene TRBV24-1 combines with J gene TRBJ1-4, with a possible D match to TRBD1 (5 bases). CDR1 KGHDR and CDR2 SFDVKD come from the germline V gene. V was trimmed by 4 bases and J by 6 bases, leaving 14 bases between them. The CDR3 spans 15 residues. The CDR3 here is CATSEPGHGYEKLFF. DNA of the CDR3: TGTGCCACCAGTGAACCCGGACACGGTTATGAAAAACTGTTTTTT.

As for this clonotype: This may come from a read error, since a much larger clone is one base off. This sequence joins TRBV29-1 and TRBJ2-7; D perhaps matches TRBD2 (5 bases). Trimming cost V 7 bases and J 3 bases, with 10 bases left between them. Germline CDR1 is SQVTM and CDR2 is ANQGSEA. The CDR3 sequence is 11 residues long. CDR3 nucleotides: TGCAGCGCCCACGGGGACTACGAGCAGTACTTC. Translated, it gives CSAHGDYEQYF.

As regards this clonotype: Being one base from a much bigger clone, this may be a read error. V gene TRBV7-6 combines with J gene TRBJ1-4; 7 bases fit TRBD1. The CDR3 consists of 14 residues. Germline CDR1 and CDR2: SGHVS and FNYEAQ. CDR3 protein: CASSGTGVYEKLVF. The CDR3 DNA reads TGTGCCAGCAGCGGAACAGGGGTTTATGAAAAACTGGTTTTT.

Many counts were recorded for this clonotype. The chain is built from TRBV4-2 and TRBJ2-3; D is uncertain. CDR1 is LGHNA, CDR2 YNFKEQ, per germline. This CDR3 is built from 15 residues. V dropped 5 bases and J dropped 2 bases, with 14 bases sitting between them. This CDR3 is CASSGVGRDTDTQYF. CDR3 bases: TGTGCCAGCAGCGGGGTTGGTCGAGACACAGATACGCAGTATTTT.

There are a few counts of this clonotype. This rearrangement joins TRBV3-1 to TRBJ2-3; D call uncertain. The CDR3 sequence is 13 residues long. The V gene lost 4 bases and the J gene lost 5 bases, with 10 bases spanning the gap. Germline values: CDR1 LGHDT, CDR2 YNNKEL (reference sequence). CDR3 amino acids: CASSPDTLDTQYF. Here the CDR3 DNA reads TGTGCCAGCAGCCCAGACACCTTAGATACGCAGTATTTT.

This clonotype has more than one count but fewer than ten. The chain recombines TRBV30 with TRBJ1-5, with D possibly being TRBD1 (5 bases). V was cut by 0 bases and J by 3 bases, with 12 bases left in between. The CDR3 consists of 15 residues. Germline CDR1 GTSNPN, CDR2 SVGIG (reference sequence). The CDR3 DNA reads as TGTGCCTGGAGTGTACGACAGAATGACAATCAGCCCCAGCATTTT. Its protein product is CAWSVRQNDNQPQHF.

The sample holds a few counts of this clonotype. The CDR3 DNA reads TGTGCCAGCAGTTACTTATGGGGCGCCGGGGAGCTGTTTTTT. This sequence encodes CASSYLWGAGELFF. The chain joins TRBV6-2 or TRBV6-3 to TRBJ2-2, with D possibly TRBD1 on 5 matching bases. Germline V gene lookup returns CDR1 MNHEY and CDR2 SVGEGT. This CDR3 contains 14 residues. V lost 1 base to trimming and J lost 6 bases, with 9 bases between them.

The chain carries TRBV10-3 and TRBJ2-3, with 12 bases lining up with TRBD2. V shed 0 bases, J shed 3 bases, and the junction held 7 bases outside the gene matches. The CDR3 spans 18 residues. Germline-derived CDR1 and CDR2 are ENHRY and SYGVKD. The CDR3 here is CAISESRSLAGGTDTQYF. The DNA for the CDR3 is TGTGCCATCAGTGAGTCGAGAAGCCTAGCGGGGGGGACAGATACGCAGTATTTT.

The genes are TRBV19 and TRBJ2-5; D possibly corresponds to TRBD2 (6 bases). The V end lost 6 bases, the J end lost 1 base, and 21 bases lay between the germline ends. The V gene's germline CDR1 is LNHDA and CDR2 SQIVND (reference sequence). CDR3 length: 17 amino acids. Here the CDR3 reads CASSPGLSGGTQETQYF. The CDR3, as DNA: TGTGCCAGTAGCCCGGGACTCAGTGGGGGGACCCAAGAGACCCAGTACTTC.

This clonotype appeared a single time. Germline is not matched at one junction end, which may reflect a read error. V is TRBV27 and J is TRBJ2-5; D may be TRBD1 (6 bases). Germline V gene data show CDR1 as MNHEY and CDR2 as SMNVEV (reference sequence). CDR3 length equals 13 residues. CDR3 protein: CASSLGGQEAQYF. The CDR3 DNA is TGTGCCAGCAGTTTAGGGGGCCAAGAGGCCCAGTACTTC.

This clonotype was observed a few times. A read error is possible here, since a much larger clone lies one base away. The chain carries TRBV28 and TRBJ2-5; 13 bases agree with TRBD2. The CDR3 is made up of 14 amino acids. Germline CDR1 reads MDHEN; CDR2 reads SYDVKM. The CDR3 DNA reads TGTGCCAGCACGGGACTAGCGGGGTCAGAGACCCAGAACTTC. Its protein is CASTGLAGSETQNF.

Note on this clonotype: A junction end diverges from the germline sequence, so it may reflect a read error. V and J are TRBV27 and TRBJ1-6; 7 bases fit TRBD1. The germline V gene encodes CDR1 MNHEY and CDR2 SMNVEV (reference sequence). This CDR3 is 23 amino acids long. The CDR3 nucleotides read TGTGCCAGCAGTCCGCAGGGGGGGACACCGACCACAAAAACAAGCTCCTATAATCCACCCCTCCACTTT. It yields the protein CASSPQGGTPTTKTSSYNPPLHF.